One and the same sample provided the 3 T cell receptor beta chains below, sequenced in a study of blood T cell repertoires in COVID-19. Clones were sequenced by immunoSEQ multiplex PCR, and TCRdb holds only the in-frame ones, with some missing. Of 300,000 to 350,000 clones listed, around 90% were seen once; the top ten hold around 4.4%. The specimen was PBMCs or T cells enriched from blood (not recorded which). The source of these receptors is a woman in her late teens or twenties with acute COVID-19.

Here the CDR3 DNA reads TGTGCCAGCAGCCAACTCTCAAACAGAGAGACCCAGTACTTC. Residues: CASSQLSNRETQYF. This chain uses TRBV3-1 (or the pseudogene TRBV3-2) with TRBJ2-5; no reliable D call. CDR3 size: 14 residues. Per germline, CDR1 LGHDT and CDR2 YNNKEL (reference sequence). Trimming shortened V by 2 bases and J by 4 bases, and 11 bases separated the two germline ends.

CDR3 sequence reads: CASRTQTSVGNTIYF. The CDR3 DNA follows: TGCGCCAGCAGGACACAGACGAGTGTTGGAAACACCATATATTTT. The chain carries TRBV5-1 and TRBJ1-3; no firm D call. Germline CDR1 is SGHRS and CDR2 is YFSETQ. This CDR3 spans 15 amino acids. V was cut by 5 bases and J by 3 bases, with 15 bases left in between.

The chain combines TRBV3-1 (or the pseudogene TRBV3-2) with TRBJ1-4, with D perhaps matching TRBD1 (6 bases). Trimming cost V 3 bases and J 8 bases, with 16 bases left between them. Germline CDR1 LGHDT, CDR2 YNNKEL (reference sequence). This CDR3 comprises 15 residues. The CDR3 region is CASSQVAARGEKLFF. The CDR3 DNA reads TGTGCCAGCAGCCAGGTAGCTGCTAGGGGGGAAAAACTGTTTTTT.